The clone carrying this T cell receptor beta chain occurred once. This sample is drawn from a study of CD8+ T cells in alopecia areata. Losses at the gene ends were 6 bases for V and 0 bases for J; bases not matched to a gene: 9. Germline-derived CDR1 and CDR2 are SQVTM and ANQGSEA. The length of the CDR3 is 16 residues. Extracted RNA was reverse transcribed into cDNA, the sequencing template. Libraries were prepared by immunoSEQ multiplex PCR; TCRdb keeps only in-frame clonotypes and omits some of them. The sample lists 250,000 or so clones, 67% occurring once. V usage is TRBV29-1 and J usage is TRBJ2-1, with TRBD1 matching over 9 bases. This sequence originates from a human donor with alopecia areata. The specimen was CD4+ T cells sorted from blood, collected at week 0. The CDR3 nucleotides read TGCAGCGTGTCCGCGGGACAGGGTCTCTCCTACAATGAGCAGTTCTTC. It specifies CSVSAGQGLSYNEQFF.